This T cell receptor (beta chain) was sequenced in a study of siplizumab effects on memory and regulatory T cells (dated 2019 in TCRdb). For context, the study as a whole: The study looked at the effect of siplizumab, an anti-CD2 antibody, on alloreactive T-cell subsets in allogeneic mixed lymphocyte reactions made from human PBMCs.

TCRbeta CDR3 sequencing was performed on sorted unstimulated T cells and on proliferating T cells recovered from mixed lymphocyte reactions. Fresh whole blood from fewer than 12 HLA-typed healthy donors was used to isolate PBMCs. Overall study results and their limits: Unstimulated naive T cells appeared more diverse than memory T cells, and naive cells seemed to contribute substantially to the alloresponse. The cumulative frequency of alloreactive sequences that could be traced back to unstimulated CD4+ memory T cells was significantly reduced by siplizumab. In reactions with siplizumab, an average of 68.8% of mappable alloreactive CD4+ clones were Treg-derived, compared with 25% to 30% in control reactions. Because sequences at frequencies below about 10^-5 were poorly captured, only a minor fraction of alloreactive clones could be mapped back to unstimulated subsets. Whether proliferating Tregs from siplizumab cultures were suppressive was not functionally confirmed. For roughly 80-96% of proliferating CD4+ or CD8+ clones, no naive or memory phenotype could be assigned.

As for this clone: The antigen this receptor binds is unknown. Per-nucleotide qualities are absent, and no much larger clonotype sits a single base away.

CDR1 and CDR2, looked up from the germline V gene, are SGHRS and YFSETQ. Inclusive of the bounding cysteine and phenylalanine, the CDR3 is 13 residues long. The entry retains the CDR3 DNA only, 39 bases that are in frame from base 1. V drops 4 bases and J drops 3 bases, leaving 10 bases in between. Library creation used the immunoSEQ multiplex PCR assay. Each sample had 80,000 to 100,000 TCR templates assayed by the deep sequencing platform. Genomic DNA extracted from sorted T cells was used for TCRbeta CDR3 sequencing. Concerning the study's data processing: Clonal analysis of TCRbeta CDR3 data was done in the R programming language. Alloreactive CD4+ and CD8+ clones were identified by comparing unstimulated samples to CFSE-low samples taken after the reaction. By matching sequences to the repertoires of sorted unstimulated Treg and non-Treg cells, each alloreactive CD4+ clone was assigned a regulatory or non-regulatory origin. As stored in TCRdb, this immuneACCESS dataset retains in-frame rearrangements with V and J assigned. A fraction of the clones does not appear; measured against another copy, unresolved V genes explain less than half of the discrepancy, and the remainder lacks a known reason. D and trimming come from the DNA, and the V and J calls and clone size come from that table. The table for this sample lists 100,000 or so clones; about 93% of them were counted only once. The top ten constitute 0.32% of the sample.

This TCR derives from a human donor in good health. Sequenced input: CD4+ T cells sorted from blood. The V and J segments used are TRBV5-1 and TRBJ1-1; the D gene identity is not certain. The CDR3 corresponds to CASSLTADTEAFF. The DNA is TGCGCCAGCAGCCTGACGGCGGACACTGAAGCTTTCTTT.